The clone carrying this TCR beta chain has more than one count but fewer than ten. This sample was taken from a study of regulatory T cells in long-lasting Graves disease. Both iRepertoire HTBI primers and Arm-PCR of CDR3 regions were used to build the TCR beta libraries. Authors' methods: Throughout the samples, researchers identified about 56 TRBV and more than twelve TRBJ segments. TCRdb recomputed calls from the multiplex PCR reads with MiXCR, one row per CDR3 protein. The V and J calls here are based on TCRdb, not the publication. The repertoire holds a few hundred thousand distinct CDR3 sequences, with roughly a quarter as singletons. Time point noted: persistent/refractory GD, antithyroid drugs over 5 years with positive TRAb. RNA extracted from PBMCs served as the sequencing template. V dropped 4 bases and J dropped 9 bases, with 9 bases sitting between them. This CDR3 has 11 amino acids. The germline CDR1 and CDR2 sequences are MDHEN and SYDVKM.

The specimen comprised peripheral blood mononuclear cells (PBMCs), sampled when the disease was refractory, from a patient treated with antithyroid drugs. The genes are TRBV28 and TRBJ1-1; D is undetermined. The sequence was collected from a female donor with Graves disease. In DNA, the CDR3 is TGTGCCAGCAGTTCAGGTCTACAAGCTTTCTTT. Protein: CASSSGLQAFF.